Below are 6 T cell receptor beta chains sequenced from a single sample in a study of breast tumors, draining lymph nodes, adjacent tissues. TCRdb re-analysed the multiplex PCR reads in MiXCR, keeping a single row per CDR3 protein. The data hold about 230,000 distinct CDR3 sequences, with 32% observed a single time. The lymph nodes were axillary draining lymph nodes from breast cancer patients. Sequenced sample: axillary lymph node tissue. Receptor source: a female donor with breast cancer. Some clones in this sample may be carry-over from other donors' samples.

In its sample, this clonotype was seen many times. The chain has TRBV20-1 and TRBJ2-7, with D maybe TRBD1 (6 bases). CDR3 size: 15 residues. V was trimmed by 1 base and J by 7 bases, leaving 20 bases between them. Germline V lookup: CDR1 DFQATT, CDR2 SNEGSKA (reference sequence). In DNA, the CDR3 is TGCAGTGCTAGAGTTATGTTCAGGGGCGCCGGGGAGCAGTACTTC. It encodes CSARVMFRGAGEQYF.

In this sample, this clonotype turned up a few times. The chain has TRBV18 and TRBJ2-7, with D possibly being TRBD1 or TRBD2 (5 bases each). Germline-derived CDR1 and CDR2 are KGHSH and LQKENI. The CDR3 runs 16 residues. Trimming left V 2 bases short and J 0 bases short, with 14 bases between. CDR3 in amino acids: CASSPWRLGTSYEQYF. In DNA, the CDR3 is TGTGCCAGCTCACCATGGAGGTTAGGGACCTCCTACGAGCAGTACTTC.

Turning to this clonotype: A much larger clone sits a single nucleotide away, making a read error possible. V gene TRBV27 combines with J gene TRBJ2-7, with a weak D call TRBD1 (6 bases). Per the germline V gene, CDR1 is MNHEY and CDR2 is SMNVEV (reference sequence). This CDR3 comprises 15 residues. Trimming cost V 3 bases and J 7 bases, with 19 bases left between them. Here the CDR3 reads CASSFGPAGAGEQYF. The CDR3 DNA follows: TGTGCCAGCAGTTTTGGGCCCGCAGGGGCAGGGGAGCAGTACTTC.

This clonotype was detected ten times or more. The rearrangement links TRBV19 to TRBJ2-7; 7 bases match TRBD2. This CDR3 region has 13 residues. V lost 2 bases to trimming and J lost 6 bases; unmatched junction nucleotides: 4. Germline V gives CDR1 LNHDA, CDR2 SQIVND (reference sequence). The CDR3 DNA reads TGTGCCAGTAGTATACGGGGGAGGGGCGAGCAGTACTTC. Translating it yields CASSIRGRGEQYF.

The chain carries TRBV4-1 and TRBJ1-4; D ambiguous. V lost 4 bases to trimming and J lost 6 bases, with 15 bases between them. The CDR3 runs to 15 residues. Germline CDR1 MGHRA, CDR2 YSYEKL. The DNA of the CDR3 is TGCGCCAGCAGCCGGCTAGCCGGCACAGATGAAAAACTGTTTTTT. The encoded protein is CASSRLAGTDEKLFF.

This clonotype was recorded at least ten times. This rearrangement joins TRBV2 to TRBJ1-4, with D tentatively TRBD1 (5 bases). V gave up 6 bases and J gave up 5 bases, with 25 bases separating them. Germline V CDR1 and CDR2: SNHLY, FYNNEI. The CDR3 is made up of 18 amino acids. The CDR3 sequence: CASRSGTFFDPENEKLFF. CDR3 coding DNA: TGTGCCAGCAGGTCCGGGACCTTTTTTGATCCAGAGAATGAAAAACTGTTTTTT.